A single sample is the source of the 27 T cell receptor beta chains below, sequenced in a study of blood T cell repertoires in COVID-19. The data were produced by immunoSEQ multiplex PCR, yet TCRdb's version contains in-frame clones alone and is incomplete. The sample lists about 260,000 clones; about 88% were seen once. The sequencing sample was made of PBMCs or T cells enriched from blood (not recorded which). The receptors were gathered from a man aged 25-45 years with acute COVID-19.

The V and J genes are TRBV5-5 and TRBJ2-5; maybe TRBD2 (5 bases). Germline V gene sequence: CDR1 SGHKS, CDR2 YYEKEE (reference sequence). The ends were cut back, 5 bases at V and 1 base at J, with 15 bases in the middle. The CDR3 is 15 residues long. The CDR3 nucleotides are TGTGCCAGCAGACTAGATAGAGGGCTCCAAGAGACCCAGTACTTC. The encoded protein is CASRLDRGLQETQYF.

The chain links TRBV3-1 (or the pseudogene TRBV3-2) to TRBJ1-2, with 9 bases lining up with TRBD1. From germline, CDR1 is LGHDT and CDR2 YNNKEL (reference sequence). The CDR3 totals 18 residues. J was trimmed by 6 bases and V by 3 bases; bases with no gene match: 17. The CDR3 loop reads CASSQTTGGPLNFNGYTF. In nucleotides, the CDR3 is TGTGCCAGCAGCCAGACCACAGGGGGCCCCTTAAATTTTAATGGCTACACCTTC.

This chain joins TRBV6-5 and TRBJ1-1; D unclear. Trimming removed 0 bases at V and 0 bases at J, with 5 bases between. In germline, CDR1 is MNHEY, CDR2 SVGAGI. The length of the CDR3 is 14 residues. CDR3 bases: TGTGCCAGCAGTTACTCGACATTGAACACTGAAGCTTTCTTT. Its translation is CASSYSTLNTEAFF.

The rearrangement uses TRBV5-4 and TRBJ2-5, with D unclear. CDR1 is SGHNT, CDR2 YYREEE, per germline (reference sequence). This CDR3 comprises 14 residues. Deletions cut 2 bases from V and 2 bases from J, with 10 bases between. CDR3 nucleotide sequence: TGTGCCAGCAGCTTAGAGCCGTGGCAAGAGACCCAGTACTTC. Protein sequence: CASSLEPWQETQYF.

This sequence joins TRBV4-3 and TRBJ1-2; no firm D call. Germline CDR1 is LGHNA and CDR2 is YSLEER. V gave up 1 base and J gave up 4 bases, with 10 bases separating them. CDR3 length: 14 residues. The CDR3 reads CASSQANMLYGYTF. The DNA of the CDR3 is TGCGCCAGCAGCCAAGCTAATATGCTCTATGGCTACACCTTC.

The chain is built from TRBV24-1 and TRBJ2-5, with TRBD1 matching over 9 bases. The ends lost 6 bases at V and 5 bases at J; junction bases unmatched: 6. Germline V lookup: CDR1 KGHDR, CDR2 SFDVKD. CDR3 length: 14 residues. The CDR3 is CATSRTGDGETQYF. The CDR3, as DNA: TGTGCCACCAGTCGGACAGGGGACGGCGAGACCCAGTACTTC.

The J gene is TRBJ2-7, the V gene TRBV5-4, with TRBD2 matching 7 bases. The CDR3 sequence is 16 residues long. Per germline, CDR1 SGHNT and CDR2 YYREEE (reference sequence). V shed 4 bases, J shed 2 bases, and the junction held 12 bases outside the gene matches. CDR3 region: CASSTGPGRDAYEQYV. CDR3 in DNA: TGTGCCAGCAGCACCGGCCCAGGGAGGGATGCCTACGAGCAGTACGTC.

This clone was observed a few times. The genes are TRBV9 and TRBJ2-1, with TRBD1 as a possible D gene (5 bases). The CDR3 is 15 residues long. Looked up from germline, CDR1 is SGDLS and CDR2 is YYNGEE. With 3 bases removed from V and 2 bases from J, the gap between germline ends came to 12 bases. The DNA for the CDR3 is TGTGCCAGCAGCGCCGGACATCACCCCTACAATGAGCAGTTCTTC. Protein product: CASSAGHHPYNEQFF.

The chain links TRBV7-7 to TRBJ2-2; weak D call: TRBD1 (5 bases). V was pared by 5 bases and J by 5 bases, with 12 bases between. Germline V gene sequence: CDR1 SSHAT, CDR2 FNYEAQ (reference sequence). CDR3 length: 14 residues. CDR3 sequence (DNA): TGTGCCAGCAGCCTTAGCAGGGTAACCGGGGAGCTGTTTTTT. Protein product: CASSLSRVTGELFF.

The chain recombines TRBV15 with TRBJ1-4; D gene ambiguous. V lost 0 bases to trimming and J lost 0 bases, with 14 bases between them. This CDR3 has 18 residues. The germline gives CDR1 LNHNV, CDR2 YYDKDF (reference sequence). DNA for the CDR3: TGTGCCACCAGCAGAGAAGGCCCCTTGGGAGCAACTAATGAAAAACTGTTTTTT. As protein: CATSREGPLGATNEKLFF.

This clone was observed once. The gene calls are TRBV29-1 and TRBJ2-1; TRBD2 aligns across 14 bases. The CDR3 is 13 amino acids. Germline V gene sequence: CDR1 SQVTM, CDR2 ANQGSEA. V trimming: 7 bases; J trimming: 8 bases; junction bases outside the gene matches: 4. CDR3 protein: CSGGLAGVDEQFF. CDR3 DNA: TGCAGCGGGGGACTAGCGGGAGTTGATGAGCAGTTCTTC.

The chain couples TRBV14 to TRBJ2-5; 7 nucleotides align to TRBD2. The V segment lost 6 bases and the J segment 5 bases; nucleotides outside the gene matches: 15. This CDR3 has 16 residues. CDR1 and CDR2 (germline): SGHDN, FVKESK. CDR3 sequence reads: CASSPRTRGLIETQYF. The CDR3 coding sequence is TGTGCCAGCAGTCCCCGGACTAGGGGATTGATCGAGACCCAGTACTTC. Complete variable domain (other parts from reference TRBV14 and TRBJ2-5): EAGVTQFPSHSVIEKGQTVTLRCDPISGHDNLYWYRRVMGKEIKFLLHFVKESKQDESGMPNNRFLAERTGGTYSTLKVQPAELEDSGVYFCASSPRTRGLIETQYFGPGTRLLVL.

This chain uses TRBV19 with TRBJ1-2, with 7 bases identical to TRBD1. The CDR3 spans 16 residues. From germline, CDR1 is LNHDA and CDR2 SQIVND (reference sequence). Unmatched junction bases numbered 10, after V lost 5 bases and J lost 1 base. The CDR3 coding sequence is TGTGCCAGTAGTCTCCCCCCGGGACAGAATAACTATGGCTACACCTTC. Its translation: CASSLPPGQNNYGYTF.

In regard to this clone: Other DNA sequences in this specimen translate into the identical CDR3. The chain links TRBV7-9 to TRBJ1-1, with 9 bases matching TRBD1. V shed 5 bases and J 0 bases; nucleotides not matched to a gene: 4. In germline, CDR1 is SEHNR, CDR2 FQNEAQ (reference sequence). The CDR3 covers 15 residues. The CDR3 region has the DNA TGTGCCAGCAGCCCGAGACAGGGGGTGAACACTGAAGCTTTCTTT. It specifies CASSPRQGVNTEAFF.

The chain uses TRBV5-1 and TRBJ1-1, with D uncertain. This CDR3 has 13 amino acids. Trimming pared 7 bases from V and 1 base from J, leaving 11 bases between. The germline CDR1 and CDR2 sequences are SGHRS and YFSETQ. As DNA, the CDR3 is TGCGCCAGCGCCGAGGGATCGAACACTGAAGCTTTCTTT. Translating gives CASAEGSNTEAFF.

In its sample, this clone was seen a few times. The chain employs TRBV6-4 and TRBJ1-5, with 8 positions matching TRBD1. Germline V gene data show CDR1 as MRHNA and CDR2 as SNTAGT. The CDR3 is 14 amino acids. V gave up 5 bases and J gave up 9 bases; unmatched junction bases: 9. The CDR3 nucleotides are TGTGCCAGCAGTCCGACAGGGGTGAGCCCGCCCCAGCATTTT. Its translation is CASSPTGVSPPQHF.

The CDR3 bases are TGTGCCAGCAACCTCAGGGGGCTGGACGAGCAGTACGTC. It is translated as CASNLRGLDEQYV. This rearrangement joins TRBV2 to TRBJ2-7; 8 bases map to TRBD1. Germline V gene lookup returns CDR1 SNHLY and CDR2 FYNNEI. The CDR3 sequence is 13 residues long. After removal of 7 bases from V and 5 bases from J, the junction contained 7 bases not matched to a gene.

V gene TRBV11-2 combines with J gene TRBJ2-5; D is undetermined. Trimming cost V 1 base and J 2 bases, with 2 bases left between them. From germline, CDR1 is SGHAT and CDR2 FQNNGV. This CDR3 spans 12 amino acids. The chain's CDR3 is CASSLAQETQYF. The CDR3 region has the DNA TGTGCCAGCAGCTTAGCACAAGAGACCCAGTACTTC.

J is TRBJ1-2 and V is TRBV14; no reliable D call. Trimming cost V 3 bases and J 4 bases, with 12 bases left between them. CDR3 length: 14 residues. In germline, CDR1 is SGHDN, CDR2 FVKESK. The CDR3 reads CASSQGRFTYGYTF. CDR3 DNA sequence: TGTGCCAGCAGCCAGGGCAGGTTTACCTATGGCTACACCTTC.

J is TRBJ1-2 and V is TRBV6-1; D is possibly TRBD1 (5 bases). CDR1 is MNHNS, CDR2 SASEGT, per germline. Trimming cost V 2 bases and J 4 bases, with 11 bases left between them. This CDR3 is 14 amino acids long. CDR3 nucleotides: TGTGCCAGCAGTGAACCCTCGGGACTCTATGGCTACACCTTC. The encoded protein is CASSEPSGLYGYTF.

V and J are TRBV3-1 (or the pseudogene TRBV3-2) and TRBJ2-2; 7 bases agree with TRBD2. J lost 6 bases, V lost 3 bases, and 13 bases had no gene match. CDR1 LGHDT and CDR2 YNNKEL come from the germline V gene (reference sequence). The CDR3 length is 17 residues. CDR3 nucleotide sequence: TGTGCCAGCAGCCATGCTAGGCTACAACGGGGGGCCGGGGAGCTGTTTTTT. As protein: CASSHARLQRGAGELFF.

V gene TRBV19 combines with J gene TRBJ1-3; a weak D match, TRBD1 (6 bases). With 3 bases removed from V and 4 bases from J, the gap between germline ends came to 13 bases. Germline CDR1 and CDR2: LNHDA and SQIVND (reference sequence). The CDR3 extends over 15 amino acids. CDR3 nucleotides: TGTGCCAGTAGTATCTCTCAGGGGACAGGAAACACCATATATTTT. Protein sequence: CASSISQGTGNTIYF.

This chain joins TRBV5-3 and TRBJ1-5; no definite D call. TRBV5-3 is labeled an ORF, and its function is uncertain. The CDR3 has 14 residues. Trimming took 4 bases from V and 0 from J, leaving 8 bases between them. CDR3 bases: TGTGCCAGAAGCCATAGAGATAGCAATCAGCCCCAGCATTTT. Protein sequence: CARSHRDSNQPQHF.

The genes are TRBV6-5 and TRBJ2-1; 7 bases match TRBD2. The length of the CDR3 is 14 residues. The germline V gene encodes CDR1 MNHEY and CDR2 SVGAGI. Trimming took 7 bases from V and 5 from J; bases not matched to a gene: 8. DNA of the CDR3: TGTGCCAGCATTACCGGGACTACCAACAATGAGCAGTTCTTC. It is translated as CASITGTTNNEQFF.

CDR3 loop: CASSSRTGGPEAFF. The CDR3 nucleotides are TGTGCCAGTAGTTCGCGGACAGGGGGTCCTGAAGCTTTCTTT. The J gene is TRBJ1-1, the V gene TRBV19, with 10 bases fitting TRBD1. The CDR3 is 14 amino acids. V gave up 5 bases and J gave up 6 bases; unmatched junction bases: 6. The germline V gene encodes CDR1 LNHDA and CDR2 SQIVND (reference sequence).

Comments on this clone: This same CDR3 is encoded by further DNA sequences in the sample. The chain carries TRBV24-1 and TRBJ2-5; tentative D call: TRBD1 (6 bases). With 4 bases removed from V and 2 bases from J, the gap between germline ends came to 10 bases. CDR1 and CDR2 from the germline V gene are KGHDR and SFDVKD. The CDR3 length is 14 residues. CDR3 sequence reads: CATSETGRQETQYF. Here the CDR3 DNA reads TGTGCCACCAGTGAAACAGGGCGGCAAGAGACCCAGTACTTC.

This clone was observed many times. The CDR3 spells CASFGDYRYEQYV. In nucleotides, the CDR3 is TGCGCCAGCTTCGGGGACTACCGTTACGAGCAGTACGTC. The chain combines TRBV10-1 with TRBJ2-7; 7 bases are a match to TRBD2. With V trimmed by 8 bases and J by 4 bases, 8 bases remained unmatched. The CDR3 runs to 13 residues. Germline V CDR1 and CDR2: WNHNN, SYGVQD (reference sequence).